A single sample gave rise to the 28 T cell receptor beta chains below, sequenced in a study of neurological immune-mediated disorders. Each CDR3 protein is one row after TCRdb ran MiXCR on the 5' RACE reads. The sample comprises about 120,000 distinct CDR3 sequences, 3.2% of which are singletons, and roughly 1.3% rests with the top ten. Sequencing input: PBMCs. The receptors derive from a woman aged 25 to 39 with multiple sclerosis.

Ten or more counts support this clonotype. The rearrangement joins TRBV7-9 to TRBJ2-2; D not certain. CDR3 length: 14 amino acids. Germline loops: CDR1 SEHNR, CDR2 FQNEAQ (reference sequence). Between the trimmed V and J ends, which lost 3 bases and 0 bases, there was a span of 5 bases. CDR3 sequence: CASSFEANTGELFF. The CDR3 nucleotides read TGTGCCAGCAGCTTCGAAGCGAACACCGGGGAGCTGTTTTTT.

In its sample, this clonotype was seen many times. The rearrangement links TRBV5-5 to TRBJ1-4; D call uncertain. In germline, CDR1 is SGHKS, CDR2 YYEKEE (reference sequence). CDR3 length: 13 residues. V shed 0 bases and J shed 7 bases, with 7 bases lying between them. DNA for the CDR3: TGTGCCAGCAGCTTGGCCAGAGGTGAAAAACTGTTTTTT. It specifies CASSLARGEKLFF.

The sample holds many counts of this clonotype. The chain joins TRBV20-1 to TRBJ2-3, with TRBD2 matching over 9 bases. Looked up from germline, CDR1 is DFQATT and CDR2 is SNEGSKA (reference sequence). The CDR3 contains 15 residues. V dropped 2 bases and J dropped 9; count of bases not matched to a gene: 12. The CDR3 DNA reads TGCAGTGCTAGACTAGAGCGGGGGGCCACAGGAACGCAGTATTTT. This translates into CSARLERGATGTQYF.

This clonotype was seen ten or more times. The chain combines TRBV14 with TRBJ2-7; unclear D gene. This CDR3 region has 13 residues. Trimming pared 2 bases from V and 7 bases from J, leaving 12 bases between. Germline lookup yields CDR1 SGHDN and CDR2 FVKESK. The CDR3 protein is CASSQRSSGEQYF. The CDR3 DNA is TGTGCCAGCAGCCAAAGGAGTTCCGGGGAGCAGTACTTC.

The chain carries TRBV20-1 and TRBJ1-5, with D maybe TRBD1 (5 bases). Germline lookup yields CDR1 DFQATT and CDR2 SNEGSKA (reference sequence). V was pared by 5 bases and J by 4 bases, with 9 bases between. This CDR3 has 12 residues. The CDR3: CSAGTVNQPQHF. The CDR3 nucleotides read TGCAGTGCTGGGACGGTGAATCAGCCCCAGCATTTT.

Comment on this clonotype: The final CDR3 position lacks the conserved phenylalanine or tryptophan, pointing to a likely read error. The limits of the CDR3 on the DNA are not certain, so only TCRdb's listed CDR3 is given. The chain carries TRBV5-3 and TRBJ2-7; TRBD2, as called in the table, went unchecked against the DNA. TRBV5-3 is designated an ORF whose function remains uncertain. From its first to its last residue, the CDR3 has 15 amino acids. The chain's CDR3 is CASSVASACCYAEYL.

A word on this clonotype: Just one base apart from a much larger clone, this may be a read error. The CDR3 sequence is CASRGTGGHQPQHF. In DNA form, the CDR3 reads TGTGCCAGCAGGGGAACAGGGGGCCATCAGCCCCAGCATTTT. The V gene is TRBV2, the J gene TRBJ1-5; 9 bases are shared with TRBD1. The CDR3 runs 14 residues. V shed 6 bases, J shed 5 bases, and the junction held 5 bases outside the gene matches. Germline-derived CDR1 and CDR2 are SNHLY and FYNNEI.

This clonotype appeared many times. The V call is TRBV6-2 or TRBV6-3, the J call TRBJ2-7; 7 positions agree with TRBD1. J gave up 4 bases and V 6 bases, and 3 bases lay outside the gene matches. Germline CDR1 and CDR2: MNHEY and SVGEGT. This CDR3 region has 12 residues. In nucleotides, the CDR3 is TGTGCCAGCAGGGACAGGAGGTACGAGCAGTACTTC. Amino acid sequence: CASRDRRYEQYF.

This clonotype appeared once. The rearrangement uses TRBV27 and TRBJ2-1, with TRBD2 matching 9 bases. With 4 bases clipped from V and 6 bases from J, the junction kept 4 bases outside the gene matches. Germline V lookup: CDR1 MNHEY, CDR2 SMNVEV (reference sequence). CDR3 length equals 14 residues. Here the CDR3 DNA reads TGTGCCAGCAGTTCTAGCGGGACCCTCAATGAGCAGTTCTTC. Its protein product is CASSSSGTLNEQFF.

This clonotype was seen at least ten times. The rearrangement uses TRBV7-2 and TRBJ1-1; a possible D gene is TRBD1 (5 bases). CDR3 length: 14 amino acids. The V gene's germline CDR1 is SGHTA and CDR2 FQGNSA. V shed 1 base and J shed 4 bases, with 10 bases lying between them. The DNA for the CDR3 is TGTGCCAGCAGCTTAGGGGGGGTCGTCACTGAAGCTTTCTTT. It translates to CASSLGGVVTEAFF.

In its sample, this clonotype was seen many times. V gene TRBV5-1 combines with J gene TRBJ2-6; possible D gene TRBD2, 6 bases. V was trimmed by 1 base and J by 0 bases, leaving 14 bases between them. CDR3 length: 18 residues. Germline V lookup: CDR1 SGHRS, CDR2 YFSETQ. CDR3 amino acids: CASSLRPREDSGANVLTF. The CDR3, as DNA: TGCGCCAGCAGCTTGCGTCCCAGGGAGGACTCTGGGGCCAACGTCCTGACTTTC.

This clonotype has at least ten counts. V and J are TRBV4-3 and TRBJ1-2; D is perhaps TRBD1 (5 bases). CDR1 LGHNA and CDR2 YSLEER come from the germline V gene. Trimming cost V 0 bases and J 6 bases, with 11 bases left between them. CDR3 length equals 14 residues. Written as DNA, the CDR3 is TGCGCCAGCAGCCAAGATGCAGGGATAAATGGCTACACCTTC. This translates into CASSQDAGINGYTF.

This clonotype was picked up many times. The CDR3 nucleotides are TGCGCCAGCAGCCCCGGGGGGTTTGGAGAAGCTTTCTTT. The encoded protein is CASSPGGFGEAFF. V is TRBV4-3 and J is TRBJ1-1, with D possibly matching TRBD1 (5 bases). CDR1 is LGHNA and CDR2 is YSLEER in the germline V gene. The CDR3 length is 13 residues. V lost 4 bases to trimming and J lost 8 bases, with 14 bases between them.

This clonotype was counted ten times or more. The rearrangement joins TRBV7-9 to TRBJ2-3; tentatively, D is TRBD1 or TRBD2 (5 bases each). Germline V gives CDR1 SEHNR, CDR2 FQNEAQ (reference sequence). The CDR3 is 13 amino acids. Trimming pared 0 bases from V and 9 bases from J, leaving 10 bases between. The CDR3 sequence: CASSLAVRDTQYF. The CDR3, as DNA: TGTGCCAGCAGCTTAGCCGTTCGGGACACGCAGTATTTT.

This clonotype was seen many times. This chain uses TRBV5-5 with TRBJ1-4; D might be TRBD1 (6 bases). V dropped 2 bases and J dropped 6 bases, with 11 bases sitting between them. This CDR3 contains 14 residues. CDR1 and CDR2 (germline): SGHKS, YYEKEE (reference sequence). The CDR3 loop reads CASSLQGSDEKLFF. Written as DNA, the CDR3 is TGTGCCAGCAGCTTACAGGGATCCGATGAAAAACTGTTTTTT.

This clonotype came up many times. The CDR3 region has the DNA TGCGCCAGCAGCTTTTCAGGACAGGGAAACTATGGCTACACCTTC. This encodes CASSFSGQGNYGYTF. The genes are TRBV5-1 and TRBJ1-2; TRBD1 aligns across 8 bases. The CDR3 runs to 15 residues. Germline loops: CDR1 SGHRS, CDR2 YFSETQ. The trim removed 2 bases at V and 2 bases at J, leaving 5 bases unmatched. Using reference TRBV5-1 and TRBJ1-2 for the parts outside the CDR3, the full variable domain is KAGVTQTPRYLIKTRGQQVTLSCSPISGHRSVSWYQQTPGQGLQFLFEYFSETQRNKGNFPGRFSGRQFSNSRSEMNVSTLELGDSALYLCASSFSGQGNYGYTFGSGTRLTVV.

This clonotype was seen many times. This chain joins TRBV7-2 and TRBJ1-5; 7 nucleotides match TRBD1. The CDR3 runs to 13 residues. The germline V gene encodes CDR1 SGHTA and CDR2 FQGNSA. V lost 5 bases and J lost 5; bases outside the gene matches: 3. The CDR3 nucleotides are TGTGCCAGCAGCGGCAGGGGGGATCAGCCCCAGCATTTT. Translated, it gives CASSGRGDQPQHF.

In its sample, this clonotype was seen many times. The rearrangement joins TRBV2 to TRBJ1-2, with TRBD1 matching over 9 bases. Germline lookup yields CDR1 SNHLY and CDR2 FYNNEI. The CDR3 is 16 amino acids. The trim removed 6 bases at V and 7 bases at J, leaving 15 bases unmatched. DNA for the CDR3: TGTGCCAGCAGGCGGTTTGGACAGGGGATTTCATCTGGCTACACCTTC. Translating it yields CASRRFGQGISSGYTF.

A word on this clonotype: It is likely a read error: a sequence one base away is far more abundant. J is TRBJ2-5 and V is TRBV10-2; D is uncertain. The CDR3 runs to 11 residues. Germline V CDR1 and CDR2: WSHSY, SAAADI. The CDR3 spells CASSVQENQYF. The DNA of the CDR3 is TGCGCCAGCAGTGTACAAGAGAACCAGTACTTC.

This clonotype was observed at least ten times. V is TRBV6-6 and J is TRBJ2-7; the match to TRBD1 covers 11 bases. Germline V lookup: CDR1 MNHNY, CDR2 SVGAGI (reference sequence). The trim removed 5 bases at V and 0 bases at J, leaving 3 bases unmatched. The CDR3 extends over 15 amino acids. The CDR3 nucleotides are TGTGCCAGCAGTGAGGGGACAGGGGGCTCCTACGAGCAGTACTTC. As protein: CASSEGTGGSYEQYF.

This clonotype came up many times. This chain links TRBV9 with TRBJ1-2; a possible D gene is TRBD1 (6 bases). Germline V gene data show CDR1 as SGDLS and CDR2 as YYNGEE. The CDR3 runs 13 residues. V shed 4 bases and J shed 6 bases, with 13 bases lying between them. The CDR3 loop reads CASSPTGWDGYTF. In nucleotides, the CDR3 is TGTGCCAGCAGCCCCACAGGGTGGGATGGCTACACCTTC.

This clonotype was counted many times. The chain has TRBV6-6 and TRBJ1-3; 10 bases align to TRBD1. Germline values: CDR1 MNHNY, CDR2 SVGAGI (reference sequence). The CDR3 length is 15 residues. The ends lost 5 bases at V and 2 bases at J; junction bases unmatched: 3. The CDR3 is CASSGTGVTGNTIYF. The DNA for the CDR3 is TGTGCCAGCAGTGGGACAGGGGTAACTGGAAACACCATATATTTT.

This clonotype was seen at least ten times. The chain joins TRBV10-3 to TRBJ1-3, with D perhaps matching TRBD1 (5 bases). Germline V CDR1 and CDR2: ENHRY, SYGVKD. The CDR3 contains 14 residues. Trimming cost V 9 bases and J 0 bases, with 12 bases left between them. CDR3 amino acids: CAMSDSSSGNTIYF. The CDR3 nucleotides are TGTGCCATGTCCGACAGTAGCTCTGGAAACACCATATATTTT.

This clonotype has at least ten counts. The rearrangement links TRBV20-1 to TRBJ2-3; the match to TRBD2 covers 8 bases. Germline V gene sequence: CDR1 DFQATT, CDR2 SNEGSKA (reference sequence). Losses at the gene ends were 6 bases for V and 6 bases for J; bases not matched to a gene: 14. The CDR3 has 15 residues. CDR3 coding DNA: TGCAGTGCCAGCCCTACCAGCGGGGGCCCCGATACGCAGTATTTT. As protein: CSASPTSGGPDTQYF.

The table lists this clonotype with many counts. This chain uses TRBV6-5 with TRBJ2-3, with no clear D. V lost 0 bases, J lost 2 bases, and 9 bases lay in between. This CDR3 comprises 15 residues. In germline, CDR1 is MNHEY, CDR2 SVGAGI. The CDR3 is CASSYSIGSTDTQYF. The DNA of the CDR3 is TGTGCCAGCAGTTACTCGATTGGGTCCACAGATACGCAGTATTTT.

This clonotype was observed once. This may be a read error: a much more frequent sequence differs by one nucleotide. This chain uses TRBV27 with TRBJ1-4, with D possibly matching TRBD1 (6 bases). The CDR3 length is 13 residues. Germline lookup yields CDR1 MNHEY and CDR2 SMNVEV (reference sequence). The CDR3 region is CVRAGTLSEKLFF. For the CDR3, the DNA is TGTGTCAGAGCCGGGACACTATCCGAAAAACTGTTTTTT.

This clonotype was found many times. V and J are TRBV5-1 and TRBJ2-2; weak D call: TRBD1 (6 bases). The CDR3 covers 13 residues. CDR1 is SGHRS and CDR2 is YFSETQ in the germline V gene. Trimming removed 6 bases from V and 1 base from J, with 7 bases in between. CDR3 sequence (DNA): TGCGCCAGCAAGACAGGGAACACCGGGGAGCTGTTTTTT. As protein: CASKTGNTGELFF.

This clonotype was seen repeatedly, ten times or more. V usage is TRBV14 and J usage is TRBJ2-7; no clear D. Germline CDR1 and CDR2: SGHDN and FVKESK. Trimming left V 1 base short and J 7 bases short, with 11 bases between. This CDR3 spans 13 amino acids. The CDR3, as DNA: TGTGCCAGCAGCCAAGCGACTCAAGGGGAGCAGTACTTC. This codes for CASSQATQGEQYF.